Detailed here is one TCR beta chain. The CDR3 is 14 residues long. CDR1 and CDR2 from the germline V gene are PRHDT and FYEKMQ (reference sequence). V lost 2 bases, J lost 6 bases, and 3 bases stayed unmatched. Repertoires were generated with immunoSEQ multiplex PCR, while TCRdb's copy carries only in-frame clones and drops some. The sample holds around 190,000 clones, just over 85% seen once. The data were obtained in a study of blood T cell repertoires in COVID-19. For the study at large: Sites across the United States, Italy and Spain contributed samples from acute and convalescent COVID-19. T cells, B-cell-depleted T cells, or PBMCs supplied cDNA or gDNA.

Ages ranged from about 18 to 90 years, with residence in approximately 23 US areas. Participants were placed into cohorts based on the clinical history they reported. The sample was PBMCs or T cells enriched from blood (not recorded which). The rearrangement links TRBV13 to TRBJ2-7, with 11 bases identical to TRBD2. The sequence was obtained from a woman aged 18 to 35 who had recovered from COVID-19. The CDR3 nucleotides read TGTGCCAGCAGCTTACTAGCGGGAGGCCCCGAGCAGTACTTC. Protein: CASSLLAGGPEQYF.